This T cell receptor (beta chain) was recovered during a study of T-cell reconstitution after alpha-beta-depleted transplantation in children. During its preparation, the TCRbeta library received unique molecular identifiers. TCRdb processed the PCR reads anew with MiXCR; each CDR3 protein has one entry. The top ten clones hold roughly 31% of a sample with about 1,000,000 distinct CDR3 sequences, roughly 31% of them seen once. V lost 1 base and J lost 0, with 7 bases in between. Germline V gene sequence: CDR1 SGHTA, CDR2 FQGNSA. This CDR3 is built from 15 residues. This clonotype was detected only a few times.

The chain recombines TRBV7-2 with TRBJ1-3, with D unresolved. The sample was PBMCs, mostly from graft donor cells, taken 360 days after TCRalphabeta/CD19-depleted stem cell transplant. This TCR was recovered from a boy younger than two who had a stem cell transplant for SCID, so the T cells may come from the graft donor. The CDR3, as DNA: TGTGCCAGCAGCTTAGAGAGGAGCTCTGGAAACACCATATATTTT. It codes for CASSLERSSGNTIYF.